The 8 T cell receptor beta chains given below trace back to one sample, sequenced in a study of T cell repertoires in aging, cancer and after chemotherapy. TCR beta rearrangements were amplified from peripheral blood genomic DNA. Rearranged V-D-J TRB sequences were amplified with a mixed TRB-A/B primer pool. TCRdb reanalysed the multiplex PCR reads using MiXCR and keeps one entry per CDR3 protein. The table includes 350 to 400 distinct CDR3 sequences, 75% to 90% detected once. Sample: blood. All receptors derive from a human donor with a solid tumor.

The chain links TRBV7-6 to TRBJ2-7; D gene unclear. This CDR3 contains 12 residues. The V and J ends lost 5 bases and 4 bases respectively, with 9 bases between them. Germline V gene data show CDR1 as SGHVS and CDR2 as FNYEAQ. As DNA, the CDR3 is TGTGCCAGCAGCATGATACAATACGAGCAGTACTTC. The encoded protein is CASSMIQYEQYF.

The chain employs TRBV24-1 and TRBJ2-5; tentatively, D is TRBD1 (5 bases). Trimming stripped 4 bases from V and 5 bases from J, with 16 bases between. In germline, CDR1 is KGHDR, CDR2 SFDVKD. This CDR3 comprises 15 residues. CDR3: CATSEPYTGRETQYF. The CDR3 bases are TGTGCCACCAGTGAACCCTACACAGGACGGGAGACCCAGTACTTC.

The chain couples TRBV30 to TRBJ1-1; D is unclear. Germline-derived CDR1 and CDR2 are GTSNPN and SVGIG (reference sequence). The CDR3 loop spans 14 amino acids. Trimming shortened V by 3 bases and J by 2 bases, and 13 bases separated the two germline ends. The DNA for the CDR3 is TGTGCCTGGAGGCCAGGAGGAGCAAACACTGAAGCTTTCTTT. Protein sequence: CAWRPGGANTEAFF.

The chain links TRBV20-1 to TRBJ2-5, with TRBD2 identical over 9 bases. CDR3 length: 15 amino acids. The ends lost 5 bases at V and 3 bases at J; junction bases unmatched: 10. Looked up from germline, CDR1 is DFQATT and CDR2 is SNEGSKA (reference sequence). The CDR3 protein is CSASTETSGEETQYF. In DNA form, the CDR3 reads TGCAGTGCTTCTACAGAGACTAGCGGCGAAGAGACCCAGTACTTC.

This clonotype was detected only once. V and J are TRBV7-9 and TRBJ2-3; 7 bases line up with TRBD1. Trimming took 2 bases from V and 5 from J; bases not matched to a gene: 4. The CDR3 is 14 residues long. Germline lookup yields CDR1 SEHNR and CDR2 FQNEAQ (reference sequence). The CDR3 nucleotides read TGTGCCAGCAGCTTAAACCAGGGGGTAGATACGCAGTATTTT. Encoded protein: CASSLNQGVDTQYF.

The chain joins TRBV19 to TRBJ2-1; 12 positions agree with TRBD2. The CDR3 consists of 15 residues. Germline CDR1 reads LNHDA; CDR2 reads SQIVND (reference sequence). The V segment lost 7 bases and the J segment 2 bases; nucleotides outside the gene matches: 3. The CDR3 here is CASTPSGRAYNEQFF. CDR3 DNA: TGTGCCAGTACCCCTAGCGGGAGGGCCTACAATGAGCAGTTCTTC.

The V call is TRBV6-5, the J call TRBJ2-1; 7 bases align to TRBD2. Germline CDR1 and CDR2: MNHEY and SVGAGI. The CDR3 consists of 14 residues. The ends lost 10 bases at V and 6 bases at J; junction bases unmatched: 12. For the CDR3, the DNA is TGTGCCACGCGGGGTGGCGGGAGAGGCAATGAGCAGTTCTTC. Translating gives CATRGGGRGNEQFF.

The J gene is TRBJ1-1, the V gene TRBV30, with D possibly TRBD1 on 6 matching bases. With 0 bases removed from V and 10 bases from J, the gap between germline ends came to 21 bases. The CDR3 covers 15 residues. Germline V lookup: CDR1 GTSNPN, CDR2 SVGIG (reference sequence). CDR3 in amino acids: CAWSVQGGMGQRAFF. DNA for the CDR3: TGTGCCTGGAGTGTACAAGGGGGTATGGGGCAGAGAGCTTTCTTT. Combining the CDR3 with reference TRBV30 and TRBJ1-1 gives the whole variable domain SQTIHQWPATLVQPVGSPLSLECTVEGTSNPNLYWYRQAAGRGLQLLFYSVGIGQISSEVPQNLSASRPQDRQFILSSKKLLLSDSGFYLCAWSVQGGMGQRAFFGQGTRLTVV.